This T cell receptor beta chain was profiled in a study of blood T cell repertoires in COVID-19. About the research overall: From the United States, Italy and Spain came samples of acute and convalescent COVID-19. T cells, B-cell-depleted T cells, or PBMCs supplied cDNA or gDNA.

Sequencing used immunoSEQ multiplex PCR; TCRdb keeps in-frame clones, though not all of them. The table shows some 300,000 clones, with under 90% occurring only once. This clone appeared a single time. The sequence came from a woman younger than 45 with COVID-19, enrolled during active disease. The sequenced sample was peripheral blood.

Written as DNA, the CDR3 is TGTGCCAGCAGCCCGAGCAGGGCCTATGAAAAACTGTTTTTT. Its protein is CASSPSRAYEKLFF. The chain carries TRBV11-2 and TRBJ1-4; tentatively, D is TRBD1 (5 bases). This CDR3 contains 14 residues. V was pared by 5 bases and J by 6 bases, with 13 bases between. Germline-derived CDR1 and CDR2 are SGHAT and FQNNGV.